The clone carrying this TCR beta chain was counted many times. Its antigen is unknown. This record belongs to a study of molecular identifiers for immune sequencing clone quantification. Study at large: In replicates, RNA from around 20,000 or 100,000 naive CD8 cells was divided five ways and four parts were sequenced.

Preparation of the bulk TCR libraries relied on previously described methods and listed TCR primers. Each CDR3 protein gets one entry after TCRdb re-called the PCR reads with MiXCR. The sample carries 350,000 or so distinct CDR3 sequences, about 20% recorded once. Study-wide points: In cases of identical TCR molecules sharing a barcode, highly expanded clone sizes could be underestimated.

This sequence originates from a human donor in good health. Some libraries in this study had Jurkat cell RNA spiked in. Sequenced material: naive CD8+ T cells from blood, with Jurkat cell RNA spiked in. Subset: FACS-sorted CD8+CD4-CCR7+CD45RA+ naive T cells.

CDR3 nucleotide sequence: TGTGCCAGCAGTTTGAGGCTCGACAGCACAGATACGCAGTATTTT. It is translated as CASSLRLDSTDTQYF. V usage is TRBV12-3 or TRBV12-4 and J usage is TRBJ2-3; D unresolved. V was shortened by 3 bases and J by 0 bases, with 10 bases between the two germline ends. The CDR3 runs to 15 residues.